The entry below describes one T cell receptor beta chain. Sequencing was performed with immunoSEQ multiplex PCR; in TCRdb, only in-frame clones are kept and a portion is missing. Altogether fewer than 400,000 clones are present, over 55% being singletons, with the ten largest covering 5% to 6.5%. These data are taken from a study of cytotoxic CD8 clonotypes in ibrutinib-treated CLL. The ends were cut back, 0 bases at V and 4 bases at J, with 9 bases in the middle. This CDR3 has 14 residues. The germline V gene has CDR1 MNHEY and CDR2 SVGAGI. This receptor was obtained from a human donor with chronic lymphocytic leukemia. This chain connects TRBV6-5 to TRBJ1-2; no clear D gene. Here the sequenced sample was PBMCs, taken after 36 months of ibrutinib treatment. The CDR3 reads CASSYSVRTYGYTF. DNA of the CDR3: TGTGCCAGCAGTTACTCAGTACGGACCTATGGCTACACCTTC.